These 30 T cell receptor beta chains came from one sample sequenced in a study of T cells in Graves' hyperthyroidism and ophthalmopathy (dated by TCRdb to between 2018 and 2021). Receptor libraries were prepared by multiplex PCR. The sequencing machine was an Illumina HiSeq 2000. The TCR beta CDR3 regions were amplified from RNA transcripts. The TCR CDR3 was subjected to a first round of RT-PCR using the HTBI primer set and the Qiagen OneStep RT-PCR kit. Using fastp trimming at Q25 and MiXCR clonotype assembly, TCRdb reanalyzed the public sequencing data and kept in-frame beta chains. Each entry merges the rows of one CDR3 protein and shows their most common DNA and genes. The sample records roughly 840,000 distinct CDR3 sequences, 35% to 40% of which are singletons. 8.9% of the sample is taken by the ten largest. Sample: blood. Receptors were obtained from a man younger than 30 with Graves' hyperthyroidism.

V is TRBV10-3 and J is TRBJ1-5, with 7 positions matching TRBD1. V shed 10 bases and J 5 bases; nucleotides not matched to a gene: 14. The CDR3 extends over 15 amino acids. Germline V gene lookup returns CDR1 ENHRY and CDR2 SYGVKD. CDR3 in amino acids: CASSPRGEGDQPQHF. As DNA, the CDR3 is TGTGCCAGCAGCCCCAGGGGGGAAGGGGATCAGCCCCAGCATTTT.

This clonotype was recorded at least ten times. The V call is TRBV19, the J call TRBJ1-1, with D unresolved. Germline CDR1 reads LNHDA; CDR2 reads SQIVND (reference sequence). This CDR3 region has 14 residues. Trimming took 2 bases from V and 6 from J, leaving 13 bases between them. CDR3 amino acids: CASSIQARGPEAFF. In DNA, the CDR3 is TGTGCCAGTAGTATACAGGCTCGCGGCCCTGAAGCTTTCTTT.

The V gene is TRBV3-1, the J gene TRBJ2-7; D gene uncertain. V was pared by 3 bases and J by 3 bases, with 6 bases between. Germline CDR1 reads LGHDT; CDR2 reads YNNKEL (reference sequence). The CDR3 length is 12 residues. Written as DNA, the CDR3 is TGTGCCAGCAGCCATTCAGTCTACGAGCAGTACTTC. Translated, it gives CASSHSVYEQYF.

This clonotype was seen repeatedly, ten times or more. The CDR3 sequence: CASSLAPGPGNTIYF. In DNA, the CDR3 is TGTGCCAGCAGCTTAGCCCCAGGACCGGGAAACACCATATATTTT. The chain uses TRBV7-2 and TRBJ1-3, with D unclear. The CDR3 sequence is 15 residues long. Germline CDR1 SGHTA, CDR2 FQGNSA. V shed 0 bases and J shed 4 bases, with 10 bases lying between them.

This clonotype was recorded a few times. The chain links TRBV19 to TRBJ1-1; 7 bases map to TRBD1. V lost 7 bases and J lost 1; bases outside the gene matches: 3. There are 13 residues in the CDR3. CDR1 is LNHDA and CDR2 is SQIVND in the germline V gene (reference sequence). The CDR3 DNA follows: TGTGCCAGTAAAGACAGGGAGAACACTGAAGCTTTCTTT. This sequence encodes CASKDRENTEAFF.

J is TRBJ1-2 and V is TRBV7-2; 9 nucleotides line up with TRBD1. The V gene's germline CDR1 is SGHTA and CDR2 FQGNSA. Germline trimming cut 1 base from V and 6 bases from J; bases unmatched to any gene: 3. This CDR3 comprises 14 residues. The CDR3 region is CASSLGGQGHGYTF. The CDR3 DNA reads TGTGCCAGCAGCTTAGGGGGACAGGGACATGGCTACACCTTC.

This clonotype was seen at least ten times. The chain joins TRBV7-2 to TRBJ1-6, with D possibly TRBD1 on 6 matching bases. The CDR3 has 15 residues. The ends were cut back, 0 bases at V and 7 bases at J, with 10 bases in the middle. The V gene's germline CDR1 is SGHTA and CDR2 FQGNSA. The CDR3 bases are TGTGCCAGCAGCTTAGCAGGGACATCCAATTCACCCCTCCACTTT. Translation gives CASSLAGTSNSPLHF. The full variable domain, in which reference TRBV7-2 and TRBJ1-6 provide the parts outside the CDR3, is GAGVSQSPSNKVTEKGKDVELRCDPISGHTALYWYRQSLGQGLEFLIYFQGNSAPDKSGLPSDRFSAERTGGSVSTLTIQRTQQEDSAVYLCASSLAGTSNSPLHFGNGTRLTVT.

This chain joins TRBV20-1 and TRBJ2-3, with 9 bases matching TRBD2. Germline CDR1 DFQATT, CDR2 SNEGSKA (reference sequence). Trimming removed 4 bases from V and 9 bases from J; junction bases left unmatched: 8. CDR3 length equals 13 residues. The CDR3 loop reads CSAIAGGVRTQYF. The CDR3, as DNA: TGCAGTGCTATTGCGGGAGGGGTCAGAACGCAGTATTTT.

The V call is TRBV12-3 or TRBV12-4, the J call TRBJ2-5; possibly TRBD2 for D (7 bases). V dropped 3 bases and J dropped 3 bases, with 20 bases sitting between them. The CDR3 is made up of 17 amino acids. In nucleotides, the CDR3 is TGTGCCAGCAGTTTTATATTACGGGGGGCAATGGAAGAGACCCAGTACTTC. This codes for CASSFILRGAMEETQYF.

Here the CDR3 reads CAAKRGLSYEQYF. For the CDR3, the DNA is TGTGCCGCCAAACGGGGGTTATCCTACGAGCAGTACTTC. The rearrangement links TRBV6-5 to TRBJ2-7; possible D gene TRBD2, 6 bases. Germline CDR1 MNHEY, CDR2 SVGAGI. CDR3 length: 13 residues. The germline V and J ends were trimmed by 11 bases and 1 base, with 15 bases remaining between them.

The V and J genes are TRBV2 and TRBJ1-2; D is possibly TRBD1 (6 bases). CDR3 size: 13 residues. V lost 7 bases, J lost 4 bases, and 13 bases lay in between. The germline V gene encodes CDR1 SNHLY and CDR2 FYNNEI. The CDR3 nucleotides read TGTGCCAGCACTCGACAGGCTCTCTATGGCTACACCTTC. Amino acids: CASTRQALYGYTF.

Concerning this clonotype: A read error may produce the germline difference seen at one junction end. The J gene is TRBJ2-7, the V gene TRBV7-7, with a weak D call TRBD2 (6 bases). Germline assignment: CDR1 SSHAT and CDR2 FNYEAQ (reference sequence). The CDR3 totals 15 residues. CDR3 DNA sequence: TGTGCTAGCAGTTCCGGACCTGGGGGGTCCTACGAGCAGTACTTC. Its translation: CASSSGPGGSYEQYF.

This clonotype was found a few times. The chain has TRBV7-2 and TRBJ2-7; D remains unclear. Germline V gene lookup returns CDR1 SGHTA and CDR2 FQGNSA. The V and J ends lost 0 bases and 5 bases respectively, with 8 bases between them. CDR3 size: 13 residues. The CDR3 coding sequence is TGTGCCAGCAGCTTAGCGTTGAAGAACGAGCAGTACTTC. Protein sequence: CASSLALKNEQYF.

V gene TRBV6-6 combines with J gene TRBJ2-5; TRBD2 might be the D (5 bases). This CDR3 has 14 amino acids. In germline, CDR1 is MNHNY, CDR2 SVGAGI (reference sequence). V was cut by 2 bases and J by 6 bases, with 13 bases left in between. DNA for the CDR3: TGTGCCAGCAGTTACCACGGCGAGGGAAAGACCCAGTACTTC. Translating gives CASSYHGEGKTQYF.

The gene calls are TRBV9 and TRBJ2-7; weak D call: TRBD1 (5 bases). CDR3 length: 15 amino acids. Germline V gene sequence: CDR1 SGDLS, CDR2 YYNGEE. V lost 4 bases, J lost 6 bases, and 20 bases lay in between. This chain's CDR3 is CASSTQDLGVGEQYF. The CDR3 DNA reads TGTGCCAGCAGCACCCAAGATTTAGGGGTTGGCGAGCAGTACTTC. Supplemented by reference TRBV9 and TRBJ2-7, the full variable domain reads DSGVTQTPKHLITATGQRVTLRCSPRSGDLSVYWYQQSLDQGLQFLIQYYNGEERAKGNILERFSAQQFPDLHSELNLSSLELGDSALYFCASSTQDLGVGEQYFGPGTRLTVT.

This clonotype was counted many times. This chain joins TRBV10-1 and TRBJ1-1, with 7 nucleotides matching TRBD1. The CDR3 has 16 amino acids. With V trimmed by 0 bases and J by 0 bases, 4 bases remained unmatched. Germline values: CDR1 WNHNN, CDR2 SYGVQD (reference sequence). CDR3 DNA: TGCGCCAGCAGTGAGTCTACCGGGACAGTGAACACTGAAGCTTTCTTT. It is translated as CASSESTGTVNTEAFF.

There are many counts of this clonotype. V gene TRBV2 combines with J gene TRBJ1-5, with 9 bases fitting TRBD1. V was pared by 3 bases and J by 3 bases, with 6 bases of the junction left unmatched. Germline lookup yields CDR1 SNHLY and CDR2 FYNNEI. This CDR3 region has 16 residues. This CDR3 is CASSELRTGVNQPQHF. In DNA, the CDR3 is TGTGCCAGCAGTGAGCTACGGACAGGGGTCAATCAGCCCCAGCATTTT.

The chain links TRBV10-3 to TRBJ1-1; 9 bases fit TRBD1. The CDR3 contains 13 residues. The V gene end was trimmed by 10 bases and the J gene end by 1 base; junction bases not matched to a gene: 4. Germline values: CDR1 ENHRY, CDR2 SYGVKD. The CDR3 bases are TGTGCCACCGGGACAGGGAAGAACACTGAAGCTTTCTTT. Protein: CATGTGKNTEAFF.

Many counts were recorded for this clonotype. The chain is built from TRBV15 and TRBJ2-7; D is unresolved. V was cut by 6 bases and J by 0 bases, with 6 bases left in between. CDR3 size: 12 residues. In germline, CDR1 is LNHNV, CDR2 YYDKDF (reference sequence). Here the CDR3 reads CATRGSSYEQYF. The CDR3 nucleotides read TGTGCCACCAGGGGAAGCTCCTACGAGCAGTACTTC.

The chain links TRBV25-1 to TRBJ1-4, with D possibly TRBD1 on 6 matching bases. In germline, CDR1 is MGHDK, CDR2 SYGVNS. The V end was cut by 5 bases, the J end by 8 bases, with 9 bases between. The CDR3 consists of 12 residues. CDR3 amino acids: CASSSGVEKLFF. The CDR3 region has the DNA TGTGCCAGCAGTTCAGGGGTCGAAAAACTGTTTTTT.

As concerns this clonotype: A much bigger clone sits one base away, suggesting this may be a read error. Since no conserved phenylalanine or tryptophan closes the CDR3, a read error is the likely cause. The chain employs TRBV19 and TRBJ1-2; 9 nucleotides agree with TRBD1. V dropped 5 bases and J dropped 0; count of bases not matched to a gene: 4. The CDR3 is made up of 15 amino acids. Germline V CDR1 and CDR2: LNHDA, SQIVND (reference sequence). As DNA, the CDR3 is TGTGCCAGTAGTCTTCGACAGGGGGCTAACTATGGCTACACCCTC. Translation: CASSLRQGANYGYTL.

This clonotype was seen many times. This rearrangement joins TRBV20-1 to TRBJ1-6; 8 nucleotides align to TRBD1. In germline, CDR1 is DFQATT, CDR2 SNEGSKA (reference sequence). J was trimmed by 10 bases and V by 4 bases; bases with no gene match: 6. The CDR3 is made up of 13 amino acids. The CDR3 here is CSAIGQGGSPLHF. CDR3 DNA sequence: TGCAGTGCTATCGGACAGGGAGGATCACCCCTCCACTTT.

The gene calls are TRBV6-1 and TRBJ1-1; 7 nucleotides align to TRBD1. V trimming: 6 bases; J trimming: 7 bases; junction bases outside the gene matches: 8. The CDR3 extends over 13 amino acids. Germline V lookup: CDR1 MNHNS, CDR2 SASEGT. The CDR3 protein is CASRLTGAGEAFF. The DNA for the CDR3 is TGTGCCAGCAGACTTACAGGGGCCGGTGAAGCTTTCTTT.

The chain links TRBV7-9 to TRBJ2-7, with TRBD1 matching over 8 bases. This CDR3 region has 16 residues. Germline CDR1 SEHNR, CDR2 FQNEAQ (reference sequence). J was trimmed by 0 bases and V by 4 bases; bases with no gene match: 8. This CDR3 reads CASSSTRTGHSYEQYF. CDR3 nucleotides: TGTGCCAGCAGCTCTACTCGGACAGGGCACTCCTACGAGCAGTACTTC.

This clonotype was detected only a few times. J is TRBJ1-3 and V is TRBV7-9; TRBD1 is a possible D gene (5 bases). The CDR3 has 16 residues. Trimming shortened V by 3 bases and J by 2 bases, and 14 bases separated the two germline ends. Germline lookup yields CDR1 SEHNR and CDR2 FQNEAQ (reference sequence). In DNA, the CDR3 is TGTGCCAGCAGCTTGCTCAGGGATGTACCTGGAAACACCATATATTTT. The encoded protein is CASSLLRDVPGNTIYF.

This clonotype was seen more than once but under ten times. The chain is built from TRBV5-1 and TRBJ2-7, with 9 nucleotides matching TRBD1. The CDR3 sequence is 15 residues long. From germline, CDR1 is SGHRS and CDR2 YFSETQ. J was trimmed by 2 bases and V by 3 bases; bases with no gene match: 6. CDR3 sequence: CASSWGTGIPYEQYF. CDR3 DNA sequence: TGCGCCAGCAGCTGGGGGACAGGGATCCCCTACGAGCAGTACTTC.

In this sample, this clonotype turned up many times. J is TRBJ2-2 and V is TRBV9, with D unresolved. Germline V gives CDR1 SGDLS, CDR2 YYNGEE. V lost 0 bases and J lost 6, with 6 bases in between. This CDR3 region has 13 residues. The CDR3 spells CASSVAQAGELFF. CDR3 bases: TGTGCCAGCAGCGTAGCTCAGGCCGGGGAGCTGTTTTTT. The whole variable domain, filled in from reference TRBV9 and TRBJ2-2, reads DSGVTQTPKHLITATGQRVTLRCSPRSGDLSVYWYQQSLDQGLQFLIQYYNGEERAKGNILERFSAQQFPDLHSELNLSSLELGDSALYFCASSVAQAGELFFGEGSRLTVL.

This clonotype showed up just a few times. V gene TRBV6-1 combines with J gene TRBJ2-5, with 8 bases aligning to TRBD1. V was pared by 2 bases and J by 5 bases, with 7 bases of the junction left unmatched. The CDR3 extends over 15 amino acids. The germline CDR1 and CDR2 sequences are MNHNS and SASEGT. This chain's CDR3 is CASSEPGQAEETQYF. Here the CDR3 DNA reads TGTGCCAGCAGTGAACCGGGACAGGCGGAGGAGACCCAGTACTTC.

The table lists this clonotype with many counts. This chain joins TRBV19 and TRBJ2-6; no reliable D call. CDR3 length: 16 amino acids. V lost 5 bases and J lost 0, with 11 bases in between. Germline-derived CDR1 and CDR2 are LNHDA and SQIVND (reference sequence). The CDR3 loop reads CASSVGRASGANVLTF. The CDR3 DNA is TGTGCCAGTAGTGTCGGACGGGCCTCTGGGGCCAACGTCCTGACTTTC.

The chain is built from TRBV7-2 and TRBJ2-7; 7 positions match TRBD2. V was pared by 5 bases and J by 5 bases, with 12 bases of the junction left unmatched. The V gene's germline CDR1 is SGHTA and CDR2 FQGNSA. The CDR3 is 15 amino acids. The CDR3 here is CASSQVGREINEQYF. The CDR3 DNA reads TGTGCCAGCAGCCAAGTGGGGAGGGAGATCAACGAGCAGTACTTC.